A single sample is the source of the 23 T cell receptor beta chains below, sequenced in a study of blood T cell repertoires in COVID-19. Sequencing was performed with immunoSEQ multiplex PCR; in TCRdb, only in-frame clones are kept and a portion is missing. This table has 100,000 to 150,000 clones, over 75% appearing once. Sequencing was performed on peripheral blood. These receptors were taken from a man aged 60-69 years with acute or convalescent COVID-19.

On this clone itself: Additional DNA sequences in this sample encode the identical CDR3. J is TRBJ1-5 and V is TRBV28; D not resolved. V was trimmed by 7 bases and J by 4 bases, leaving 8 bases between them. Per the germline V gene, CDR1 is MDHEN and CDR2 is SYDVKM. This CDR3 is 12 amino acids long. CDR3 loop: CASTRLNQPQHF. In DNA, the CDR3 is TGTGCCAGCACTCGTTTGAATCAGCCCCAGCATTTT.

Only a few counts were recorded for this clone. The chain has TRBV2 and TRBJ2-7, with D possibly matching TRBD1 (8 bases). V was clipped by 8 bases and J by 6 bases, with 17 bases between them. The CDR3 totals 13 residues. Germline CDR1 and CDR2: SNHLY and FYNNEI. The CDR3 DNA reads as TGTGCCAGCTGGGGGACAGGCGGGGGCGAGCAGTACTTC. Protein sequence: CASWGTGGGEQYF.

The CDR3 sequence is CATIRDRTYNSPLHF. CDR3 coding DNA: TGTGCCACAATCCGGGACAGGACATATAATTCACCCCTCCACTTT. V and J are TRBV6-5 and TRBJ1-6, with 8 bases matching TRBD1. Trimming removed 10 bases from V and 4 bases from J; junction bases left unmatched: 9. This CDR3 is 15 amino acids long. The V gene's germline CDR1 is MNHEY and CDR2 SVGAGI.

The chain joins TRBV14 to TRBJ2-5; D gene unclear. V was cut by 4 bases and J by 2 bases, with 14 bases left in between. The germline V gene encodes CDR1 SGHDN and CDR2 FVKESK. This CDR3 is built from 15 residues. The CDR3 nucleotides read TGTGCCAGCAGCCCCTCGAGGCTCAGACAAGAGACCCAGTACTTC. Its protein product is CASSPSRLRQETQYF. Full variable domain (outside the CDR3, taken from reference TRBV14 and TRBJ2-5): EAGVTQFPSHSVIEKGQTVTLRCDPISGHDNLYWYRRVMGKEIKFLLHFVKESKQDESGMPNNRFLAERTGGTYSTLKVQPAELEDSGVYFCASSPSRLRQETQYFGPGTRLLVL.

Note on this clone: This sample also contains other DNA sequences that code for the same CDR3. CDR3 DNA sequence: TGTGCCAGCAGCGTAGCCGTGAACACTGAAGCTTTCTTT. This gives the protein CASSVAVNTEAFF. The rearrangement links TRBV9 to TRBJ1-1; D gene unclear. This CDR3 region has 13 residues. Germline CDR1 is SGDLS and CDR2 is YYNGEE. Trimming removed 0 bases from V and 0 bases from J, with 3 bases in between.

The gene calls are TRBV2 and TRBJ1-5; no reliable D call. The CDR3 is 15 residues long. CDR1 and CDR2 from the germline V gene are SNHLY and FYNNEI. The V and J ends lost 5 bases and 1 base respectively, with 12 bases between them. CDR3 DNA sequence: TGTGCCAGCAGTAGGGAGGGAGGAAGCAATCAGCCCCAGCATTTT. Protein product: CASSREGGSNQPQHF.

The chain is built from TRBV2 and TRBJ2-5; TRBD1 might be the D (6 bases). V was trimmed by 3 bases and J by 5 bases, leaving 13 bases between them. Per germline, CDR1 SNHLY and CDR2 FYNNEI. The CDR3 extends over 14 amino acids. The CDR3 sequence is CASSEQGPRETQYF. The CDR3, as DNA: TGTGCCAGCAGTGAGCAGGGGCCTAGGGAGACCCAGTACTTC.

The CDR3, as DNA: TGTGCCAGTAGTATAGTCCCGGGAAACACCGGGGAGCTGTTTTTT. It codes for CASSIVPGNTGELFF. V gene TRBV19 combines with J gene TRBJ2-2; maybe TRBD2 (5 bases). The CDR3 runs to 15 residues. Germline CDR1 and CDR2: LNHDA and SQIVND (reference sequence). Trimming cost V 1 base and J 2 bases, with 8 bases left between them.

This clone appeared a single time. This sequence joins TRBV5-1 and TRBJ1-1; possible D gene TRBD1, 6 bases. The CDR3 sequence is 15 residues long. CDR1 is SGHRS and CDR2 is YFSETQ in the germline V gene. The ends were cut back, 6 bases at V and 0 bases at J, with 15 bases in the middle. The DNA for the CDR3 is TGCGCCAGCAAGGCAGGGGCGCAGATGAACACTGAAGCTTTCTTT. Protein: CASKAGAQMNTEAFF.

The chain joins TRBV7-8 to TRBJ2-3; no clear D gene. Germline V gives CDR1 SGHVS, CDR2 FQNEAQ. CDR3 size: 15 residues. V was clipped by 7 bases and J by 5 bases, with 19 bases between them. CDR3 DNA: TGTGCCAGCACCCTACTCTCTGTGAGCGAAGATACGCAGTATTTT. Translated, it gives CASTLLSVSEDTQYF.

The V and J genes are TRBV21-1 and TRBJ1-5. TRBV21-1 is described as a pseudogene. This CDR3 has 16 amino acids. CDR3 sequence: CASRGKWRQPNQPQHF. The CDR3 nucleotides read TGTGCCAGCAGGGGGAAGTGGAGGCAGCCCAATCAGCCCCAGCATTTT.

The chain uses TRBV29-1 and TRBJ2-5; TRBD2 matches at 10 bases. Unmatched junction bases numbered 14, after V lost 4 bases and J lost 3 bases. CDR1 and CDR2 (germline): SQVTM, ANQGSEA. The CDR3 is 17 amino acids. CDR3 sequence: CSVGGRLAGLPEETQYF. The CDR3 coding sequence is TGCAGCGTTGGAGGGCGACTAGCGGGTCTGCCAGAAGAGACCCAGTACTTC.

V and J are TRBV5-4 and TRBJ2-2; 7 bases agree with TRBD1. This CDR3 region has 14 residues. V dropped 4 bases and J dropped 5; count of bases not matched to a gene: 5. Germline CDR1 reads SGHNT; CDR2 reads YYREEE (reference sequence). CDR3 sequence reads: CASSRTGVTGELFF. Here the CDR3 DNA reads TGTGCCAGCAGCCGTACAGGGGTGACCGGGGAGCTGTTTTTT.

The genes are TRBV7-3 and TRBJ2-3; possible D gene TRBD2, 6 bases. Germline assignment: CDR1 SGHTA and CDR2 FQGTGA. Trimming left V 5 bases short and J 1 base short, with 13 bases between. The CDR3 consists of 15 residues. The CDR3 sequence: CASSPNPGGTDTQYF. CDR3 DNA: TGTGCCAGCAGCCCAAACCCGGGGGGCACAGATACGCAGTATTTT.

This CDR3 reads CAWRRAESYNEQFF. The CDR3 region has the DNA TGTGCCTGGAGGAGAGCGGAGTCCTACAATGAGCAGTTCTTC. This rearrangement joins TRBV30 to TRBJ2-1; perhaps TRBD2 as D (5 bases). CDR1 is GTSNPN and CDR2 is SVGIG in the germline V gene (reference sequence). V lost 3 bases and J 1 base, leaving 10 bases between the germline ends. The CDR3 extends over 14 amino acids.

The CDR3 DNA sequence: TGTGCCAGCAGCCAACTTGACAGGGTTGGGACTAATGAAAAACTGTTTTTT. This sequence encodes CASSQLDRVGTNEKLFF. This chain uses TRBV4-2 with TRBJ1-4, with 7 bases fitting TRBD1. The CDR3 is 17 residues long. Unmatched junction bases numbered 8, after V lost 2 bases and J lost 2 bases. Germline V CDR1 and CDR2: LGHNA, YNFKEQ.

This chain joins TRBV12-3 or TRBV12-4 and TRBJ2-1, with D hard to call. CDR3 length equals 12 residues. The V gene lost 6 bases and the J gene lost 3 bases, with 6 bases spanning the gap. The CDR3 loop is CASRIYYNEQFF. CDR3 nucleotides: TGTGCCAGCAGGATCTACTACAATGAGCAGTTCTTC.

This chain uses TRBV19 with TRBJ2-3; D not certain. From germline, CDR1 is LNHDA and CDR2 SQIVND (reference sequence). The CDR3 covers 15 residues. V was clipped by 5 bases and J by 0 bases, with 12 bases between them. This CDR3 is CASSSPVRSTDTQYF. The DNA of the CDR3 is TGTGCCAGTAGTTCGCCGGTCCGAAGCACAGATACGCAGTATTTT.

This clone appeared a few times. The rearrangement uses TRBV19 and TRBJ1-1; maybe TRBD1 (5 bases). The CDR3 has 16 residues. Germline assignment: CDR1 LNHDA and CDR2 SQIVND (reference sequence). Trimming took 5 bases from V and 4 from J, leaving 20 bases between them. The CDR3 coding sequence is TGTGCCAGTAGTTCGCGGGGCCAAAGGAAGGGCACTGAAGCTTTCTTT. It yields the protein CASSSRGQRKGTEAFF.

The chain joins TRBV28 to TRBJ1-2; the D is unclear. Per germline, CDR1 MDHEN and CDR2 SYDVKM. The CDR3 length is 15 residues. The V end lost 3 bases, the J end lost 4 bases, and 15 bases lay between the germline ends. Here the CDR3 reads CASSFGLLAFYGYTF. CDR3 DNA: TGTGCCAGCAGTTTCGGGTTGCTGGCTTTCTATGGCTACACCTTC.

This sequence joins TRBV19 and TRBJ2-4, with 7 positions matching TRBD2. The germline V gene has CDR1 LNHDA and CDR2 SQIVND (reference sequence). The CDR3 spans 16 residues. Trimming took 3 bases from V and 0 from J; bases not matched to a gene: 5. Here the CDR3 DNA reads TGTGCCAGTAGTATGGCGGGGGAGATAGCCAAAAACATTCAGTACTTC. It encodes CASSMAGEIAKNIQYF. Variable domain in full (rest from reference TRBV19 and TRBJ2-4): DGGITQSPKYLFRKEGQNVTLSCEQNLNHDAMYWYRQDPGQGLRLIYYSQIVNDFQKGDIAEGYSVSREKKESFPLTVTSAQKNPTAFYLCASSMAGEIAKNIQYFGAGTRLSVL.

The CDR3 DNA reads TGTGCCAGCAGTTACAGGGCGGACACTGAAGCTTTCTTT. It is translated as CASSYRADTEAFF. The J gene is TRBJ1-1, the V gene TRBV28, with D perhaps matching TRBD1 (6 bases). CDR3 length: 13 amino acids. Trimming took off 4 bases at V and 3 bases at J, with 9 bases between the two ends. Germline values: CDR1 MDHEN, CDR2 SYDVKM.

About this clone itself: The identical CDR3 is also encoded by other nucleotide sequences in the sample. V and J are TRBV30 and TRBJ2-1; D is unclear. This CDR3 has 11 amino acids. Trimming shortened V by 2 bases and J by 5 bases, and 4 bases separated the two germline ends. Germline CDR1 reads GTSNPN; CDR2 reads SVGIG (reference sequence). DNA of the CDR3: TGTGCCTGGAGTTCAAACAATGAGCAGTTCTTC. This sequence encodes CAWSSNNEQFF. Looking up the rest from reference TRBV30 and TRBJ2-1 gives the full variable domain: SQTIHQWPATLVQPVGSPLSLECTVEGTSNPNLYWYRQAAGRGLQLLFYSVGIGQISSEVPQNLSASRPQDRQFILSSKKLLLSDSGFYLCAWSSNNEQFFGPGTRLTVL.